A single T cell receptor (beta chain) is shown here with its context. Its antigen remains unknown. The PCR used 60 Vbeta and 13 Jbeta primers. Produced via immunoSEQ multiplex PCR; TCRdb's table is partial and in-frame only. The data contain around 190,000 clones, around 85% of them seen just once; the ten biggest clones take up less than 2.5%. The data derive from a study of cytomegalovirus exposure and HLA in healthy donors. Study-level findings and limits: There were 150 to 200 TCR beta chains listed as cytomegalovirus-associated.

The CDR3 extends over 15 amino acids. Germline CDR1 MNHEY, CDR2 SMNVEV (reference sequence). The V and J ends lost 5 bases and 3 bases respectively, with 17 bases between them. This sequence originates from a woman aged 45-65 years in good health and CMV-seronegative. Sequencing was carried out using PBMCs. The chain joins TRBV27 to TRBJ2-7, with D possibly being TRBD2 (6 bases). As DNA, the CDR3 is TGTGCCAGCAGTCCACGGCTAGCGAGCAGCTACGAGCAGTACTTC. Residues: CASSPRLASSYEQYF.